Detailed here is one T cell receptor (beta chain). The CDR3 consists of 16 residues. CDR1 is MNHEY, CDR2 SVGAGI, per germline. V gave up 2 bases and J gave up 2 bases; unmatched junction bases: 8. This record comes from a study of blood T cell repertoires in COVID-19. Study details: The cDNA or gDNA used as material had been derived from T cells, B-cell-depleted T cells, or PBMCs.

The table came from immunoSEQ multiplex PCR; TCRdb's copy has only in-frame clones and leaves some out. This repertoire shows about 69,000 clones, 85% found once; its top ten account for about 2.9%. The sample comprised peripheral blood. The receptor was derived from a man at least 80 years old with acute or convalescent COVID-19. The chain combines TRBV6-5 with TRBJ2-7; TRBD2 agrees at 8 bases. CDR3 in DNA: TGTGCCAGCAGTTACAGGTCTAGCGGGCCTCCCTACGAGCAGTACTTC. This encodes CASSYRSSGPPYEQYF.